Sequencing of this TCR beta chain was carried out in a study of blood T cell repertoires in COVID-19. Looking at the study overall: Among Cohort 3 donors, those recovered had two negative PCRs, clearance, or symptom resolution.

Cohort placement rested on clinical history that participants reported themselves. As processed by the authors: Scientists estimated how many nucleated cells there were by amplifying reference gene primers. Assay used: immunoSEQ multiplex PCR; TCRdb lists only in-frame clones, some missing. V, J and clone size were drawn from that table, and D and trimming were deduced from the DNA. The table records some 220,000 clones, 86% of them present only once. The CDR3 sequence is 13 residues long. Germline loops: CDR1 SGHDT, CDR2 YYEEEE. V was trimmed by 4 bases and J by 3 bases, leaving 10 bases between them.

Sequencing was performed on PBMCs or T cells enriched from blood (not recorded which). This clonotype was obtained from a woman between 50 and 59 years old in a cohort exposed to, infected with or recovered from COVID-19 (not recorded which). The rearrangement uses TRBV5-6 and TRBJ1-2; TRBD1 is a possible D gene (6 bases). The CDR3 loop is CASSGTGYYGYTF. Here the CDR3 DNA reads TGTGCCAGCAGCGGTACAGGGTACTATGGCTACACCTTC. The variable domain in full, with the rest retrieved from reference TRBV5-6 and TRBJ1-2, is DAGVTQSPTHLIKTRGQQVTLRCSPKSGHDTVSWYQQALGQGPQFIFQYYEEEERQRGNFPDRFSGHQFPNYSSELNVNALLLGDSALYLCASSGTGYYGYTFGSGTRLTVV.